This TCR beta chain is from a study of T-cell reconstitution after alpha-beta-depleted transplantation in children. Only a few counts were recorded for this clonotype. What it binds is unknown. The study's findings and limits: Among T cells one year after transplant, newly produced cells accounted for most counts and diversity. About two months after transplant, alpha-beta T cells reportedly came from several hundred expanded graft clones. Recipient T cells and thymic progenitors that survived were the source of the high TCRbeta diversity seen at day 60 in some patients.

It was with unique molecular identifiers that the TCRbeta library was prepared. TCRdb re-derived calls from the PCR reads in MiXCR, one entry per CDR3 protein. The repertoire has approximately 500,000 distinct CDR3 sequences, more than 20% of them found once; the top ten carry under 45%. The germline gives CDR1 SGHTA, CDR2 FQGNSA. V lost 6 bases to trimming and J lost 4 bases, with 15 bases between them. The CDR3 is made up of 14 amino acids. This sequence was found in a boy in the first two years of life with Wiskott-Aldrich syndrome, due to receive a stem cell transplant. This chain connects TRBV7-2 to TRBJ2-5; D unclear. The source material was PBMCs, sampled before TCRalphabeta/CD19-depleted stem cell transplant. CDR3 sequence: CASSLGSTRETQYF. In DNA form, the CDR3 reads TGTGCCAGCAGTCTCGGTAGCACGAGAGAGACCCAGTACTTC. Filled out from reference TRBV7-2 and TRBJ2-5, the complete variable domain reads GAGVSQSPSNKVTEKGKDVELRCDPISGHTALYWYRQSLGQGLEFLIYFQGNSAPDKSGLPSDRFSAERTGGSVSTLTIQRTQQEDSAVYLCASSLGSTRETQYFGPGTRLLVL.